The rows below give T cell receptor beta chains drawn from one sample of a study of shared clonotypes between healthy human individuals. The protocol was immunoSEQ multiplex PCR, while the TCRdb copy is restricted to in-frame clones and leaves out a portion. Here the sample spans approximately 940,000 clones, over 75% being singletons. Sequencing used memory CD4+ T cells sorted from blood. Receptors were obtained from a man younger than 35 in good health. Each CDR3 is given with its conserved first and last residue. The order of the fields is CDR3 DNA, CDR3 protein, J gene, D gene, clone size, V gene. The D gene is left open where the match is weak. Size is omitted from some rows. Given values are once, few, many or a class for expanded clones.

cdr3_nt: TGTGCCAGCAGCGCCGACGGACGGAGCAATCAGCCCCAGCATTTT
cdr3_aa: CASSADGRSNQPQHF
j_call: TRBJ1-5
d_call: -
clone_size: -
v_call: TRBV9

cdr3_nt: TGTGCCAGTCTGCCCAGGGGCTATAATTCACCCCTCCACTTT
cdr3_aa: CASLPRGYNSPLHF
j_call: TRBJ1-6
d_call: -
clone_size: many
v_call: TRBV27

cdr3_nt: TGTGCCTGGAGATCCGGGACAGGGGGATCACCCCTCCACTTT
cdr3_aa: CAWRSGTGGSPLHF
j_call: TRBJ1-6
d_call: TRBD1
clone_size: -
v_call: TRBV30

cdr3_nt: TGTGCCACCAGCAGAGATGTAGAGACTCAAGAGACCCAGTACTTC
cdr3_aa: CATSRDVETQETQYF
j_call: TRBJ2-5
d_call: -
clone_size: -
v_call: TRBV15

cdr3_nt: TGTGCCAGCAGCCGCCTCGGAGGGACAGGGGGCACAGATACGCAGTATTTT
cdr3_aa: CASSRLGGTGGTDTQYF
j_call: TRBJ2-3
d_call: TRBD1
clone_size: -
v_call: TRBV14

cdr3_nt: TGTGCCAGCAGCTTTAGCGGGATGGCAGATACGCAGTATTTT
cdr3_aa: CASSFSGMADTQYF
j_call: TRBJ2-3
d_call: TRBD2
clone_size: few
v_call: TRBV11-2

cdr3_nt: TGTGCCAGCAGTTGGAACGGCCTAGGGGGGAAGAGCGGCCAGTACTTC
cdr3_aa: CASSWNGLGGKSGQYF
j_call: TRBJ2-5
d_call: -
clone_size: -
v_call: TRBV28

cdr3_nt: TGCGCCAGCAGCTGGGACTCACCCCAAGAGACCCAGTACTTC
cdr3_aa: CASSWDSPQETQYF
j_call: TRBJ2-5
d_call: -
clone_size: -
v_call: TRBV5-1

cdr3_nt: TGTGCCAGCAGCTTGGGCTCAACACGACAGCCCCAGCATTTT
cdr3_aa: CASSLGSTRQPQHF
j_call: TRBJ1-5
d_call: -
clone_size: -
v_call: TRBV5-6

cdr3_nt: TGTGCCAGCAGCTCTATGGGGGACGGAGCCTACGAGCAGTACTTC
cdr3_aa: CASSSMGDGAYEQYF
j_call: TRBJ2-7
d_call: -
clone_size: few
v_call: TRBV7-6

cdr3_nt: TGTGCCAGCAGTTTTGAGGGGGCGAACTATGGCTACACCTTC
cdr3_aa: CASSFEGANYGYTF
j_call: TRBJ1-2
d_call: TRBD1
clone_size: -
v_call: TRBV28

cdr3_nt: TGTGCCTGGATCCCCTGGGCTAGCGGGCTGGCCTACGAGCAGTACTTC
cdr3_aa: CAWIPWASGLAYEQYF
j_call: TRBJ2-7
d_call: TRBD2
clone_size: -
v_call: TRBV30

cdr3_nt: TGTGCCAGCGTGGACGGCAACAATGAAAAACTGTTTTTT
cdr3_aa: CASVDGNNEKLFF
j_call: TRBJ1-4
d_call: -
clone_size: -
v_call: TRBV28

cdr3_nt: TGTGCCAGCAGCCCAGGTAGCGGGGCGGTTTCCTACAATGAGCAGTTCTTC
cdr3_aa: CASSPGSGAVSYNEQFF
j_call: TRBJ2-1
d_call: TRBD2
clone_size: -
v_call: TRBV11-2

cdr3_nt: TGTGCCTGGAGGGGCAGGGCCACCGGGGAGCTGTTTTTT
cdr3_aa: CAWRGRATGELFF
j_call: TRBJ2-2
d_call: -
clone_size: -
v_call: TRBV30